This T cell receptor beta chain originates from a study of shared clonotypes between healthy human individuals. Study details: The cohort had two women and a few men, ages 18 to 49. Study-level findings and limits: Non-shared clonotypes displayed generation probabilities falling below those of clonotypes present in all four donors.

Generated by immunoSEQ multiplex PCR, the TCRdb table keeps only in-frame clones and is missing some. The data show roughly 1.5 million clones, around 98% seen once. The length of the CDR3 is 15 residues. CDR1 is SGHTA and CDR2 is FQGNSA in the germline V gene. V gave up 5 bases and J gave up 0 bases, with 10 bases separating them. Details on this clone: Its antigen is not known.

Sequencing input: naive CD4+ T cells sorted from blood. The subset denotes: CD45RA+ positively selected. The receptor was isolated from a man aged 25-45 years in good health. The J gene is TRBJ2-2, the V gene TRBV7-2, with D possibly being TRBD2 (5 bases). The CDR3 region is CASSTTSSNTGELFF. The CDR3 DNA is TGTGCCAGCAGCACTACTAGTTCGAACACCGGGGAGCTGTTTTTT.